This T cell receptor (beta chain) is from a study of Ad26.COV2.S vaccination and SARS-CoV-2 variants. Broader study findings: In vaccinated individuals, spike-specific CD8+ and CD4+ T cell responses reportedly displayed substantial breadth.

Regarding this clone: Its specificity is not known.

Only in-frame clones appear in the TCRdb table, and some are missing; sequencing was by immunoSEQ multiplex PCR. The data contain some 400,000 clones, approximately 89% of them singletons. The CDR3 is 14 residues long. V lost 6 bases to trimming and J lost 5 bases, with 13 bases between them. The germline gives CDR1 MNHEY, CDR2 SMNVEV (reference sequence). As to treatment: around 19 received Ad26.COV2.S at low or high dose, single or two shots; a few received placebo; per-sample allocation not given. All samples were drawn on day 63, counting from the first vaccine or placebo injection. The chain links TRBV27 to TRBJ2-2; D remains unclear. This receptor was obtained from a person aged 18 to 65 who received the Ad26.COV2.S COVID-19 vaccine or a placebo. The sample here was peripheral blood, taken in a trial of Ad26.COV2.S vaccine versus placebo. CDR3 nucleotide sequence: TGTGCCAGCAGGGAACACGGTACGACCGGGGAGCTGTTTTTT. It encodes CASREHGTTGELFF.